One sample yielded the 16 T cell receptor beta chains listed below, sequenced in a study of blood T cell repertoires in COVID-19. Only in-frame clones appear in the TCRdb table, and some are missing; sequencing was by immunoSEQ multiplex PCR. The table has roughly 180,000 clones, 70% to 90% seen once; the top ten hold approximately 8%. Sequencing was performed on peripheral blood. Receptors were obtained from a man in his fifties or sixties with acute or convalescent COVID-19.

The V gene is TRBV10-1, the J gene TRBJ1-3, with D perhaps TRBD1 (6 bases). From germline, CDR1 is WNHNN and CDR2 SYGVQD (reference sequence). V was pared by 5 bases and J by 2 bases, with 13 bases between. This CDR3 contains 15 residues. CDR3 nucleotides: TGCGCCAGCAGTCAGGGGATCGGGGCTGGAAACACCATATATTTT. This gives the protein CASSQGIGAGNTIYF.

The V and J genes are TRBV18 and TRBJ1-5, with 9 bases lining up with TRBD1. Germline CDR1 reads KGHSH; CDR2 reads LQKENI. The CDR3 has 15 residues. The junction had 5 bases not matched to a gene; V was cut back by 3 bases and J by 5 bases. The DNA of the CDR3 is TGTGCCAGCTCACCGGCGACAGGGGGGGATCAGCCCCAGCATTTT. Its translation is CASSPATGGDQPQHF.

This clone has just a few counts. The CDR3 DNA sequence: TGTGCCAGCAGCCCCTTTGGGACAGGGGGCAATGAGCAGTTCTTC. It specifies CASSPFGTGGNEQFF. This chain joins TRBV11-2 and TRBJ2-1, with TRBD1 matching over 11 bases. This CDR3 has 15 residues. The V segment lost 5 bases and the J segment 6 bases; nucleotides outside the gene matches: 6. Germline values: CDR1 SGHAT, CDR2 FQNNGV.

This clone was picked up one time. This chain connects TRBV27 to TRBJ1-5, with a weak D call TRBD1 (5 bases). The germline V gene encodes CDR1 MNHEY and CDR2 SMNVEV (reference sequence). V lost 2 bases to trimming and J lost 2 bases, with 7 bases between them. The CDR3 totals 14 residues. DNA of the CDR3: TGTGCCAGCAGTTTAAGCAGGGGCAATCAGCCCCAGCATTTT. Translation: CASSLSRGNQPQHF.

The rearrangement uses TRBV19 and TRBJ1-3; D perhaps matches TRBD1 (6 bases). This CDR3 has 15 amino acids. The V end was cut by 9 bases, the J end by 0 bases, with 15 bases between. Germline-derived CDR1 and CDR2 are LNHDA and SQIVND (reference sequence). In nucleotides, the CDR3 is TGTGCCAGCACACCGGGACACATCTCTGGAAACACCATATATTTT. This sequence encodes CASTPGHISGNTIYF.

The chain employs TRBV7-9 and TRBJ2-1; TRBD2 aligns across 8 bases. The trim removed 5 bases at V and 4 bases at J, leaving 7 bases unmatched. CDR1 and CDR2 from the germline V gene are SEHNR and FQNEAQ (reference sequence). This CDR3 contains 15 residues. This chain's CDR3 is CASSASGSFYNEQFF. The DNA of the CDR3 is TGTGCCAGCAGCGCGAGCGGGAGTTTTTACAATGAGCAGTTCTTC.

This clone was counted a few times. The chain's CDR3 is CASSLGTSGRRKGNTQYF. The DNA for the CDR3 is TGTGCCAGCAGCTTAGGGACTAGCGGGAGAAGGAAGGGGAATACGCAGTATTTT. The rearrangement joins TRBV7-2 to TRBJ2-3, with 13 bases identical to TRBD2. Germline V CDR1 and CDR2: SGHTA, FQGNSA. CDR3 size: 18 residues. Trimming at V came to 1 base and at J to 7 bases, leaving 11 bases not matched to a gene.

This chain connects TRBV11-2 to TRBJ2-2; 7 nucleotides agree with TRBD1. Germline V lookup: CDR1 SGHAT, CDR2 FQNNGV. V was clipped by 4 bases and J by 4 bases; unmatched bases: 9. The CDR3 sequence is 16 residues long. The chain's CDR3 is CASSSGQASPTGELFF. The CDR3 nucleotides are TGTGCCAGCAGCTCCGGACAGGCCTCCCCCACCGGGGAGCTGTTTTTT. Full variable domain (outside the CDR3, taken from reference TRBV11-2 and TRBJ2-2): EAGVAQSPRYKIIEKRQSVAFWCNPISGHATLYWYQQILGQGPKLLIQFQNNGVVDDSQLPKDRFSAERLKGVDSTLKIQPAKLEDSAVYLCASSSGQASPTGELFFGEGSRLTVL.

The gene calls are TRBV5-4 and TRBJ2-7; 8 nucleotides align to TRBD1. Germline V gene sequence: CDR1 SGHNT, CDR2 YYREEE (reference sequence). The CDR3 covers 14 residues. Trimming at V came to 0 bases and at J to 5 bases, leaving 4 bases not matched to a gene. DNA for the CDR3: TGTGCCAGCAGCTTGGACCAGGGGGCCAACGAGCAGTACTTC. The encoded protein is CASSLDQGANEQYF.

This chain uses TRBV5-1 with TRBJ1-5, with D hard to call. Germline-derived CDR1 and CDR2 are SGHRS and YFSETQ. V was clipped by 5 bases and J by 3 bases, with 9 bases between them. There are 13 residues in the CDR3. Here the CDR3 DNA reads TGCGCCAGCAGAAACACCCCCAATCAGCCCCAGCATTTT. It codes for CASRNTPNQPQHF.

CDR3 DNA: TGTGCCAGCAGCCAGGGTGGGAAGGGGAATGAGCAGTTCTTC. It specifies CASSQGGKGNEQFF. V and J are TRBV4-2 and TRBJ2-1, with D tentatively TRBD1 (5 bases). The V gene's germline CDR1 is LGHNA and CDR2 YNFKEQ. Trimming took off 3 bases at V and 7 bases at J, with 13 bases between the two ends. CDR3 length: 14 residues.

The rearrangement links TRBV5-1 to TRBJ2-1; no definite D call. The CDR3 is 14 amino acids. V was trimmed by 1 base and J by 4 bases, leaving 9 bases between them. From germline, CDR1 is SGHRS and CDR2 YFSETQ. The CDR3 loop is CASSLPSFYNEQFF. The CDR3 nucleotides read TGCGCCAGCAGCTTGCCCAGTTTTTACAATGAGCAGTTCTTC. Full variable domain (outside the CDR3, taken from reference TRBV5-1 and TRBJ2-1): KAGVTQTPRYLIKTRGQQVTLSCSPISGHRSVSWYQQTPGQGLQFLFEYFSETQRNKGNFPGRFSGRQFSNSRSEMNVSTLELGDSALYLCASSLPSFYNEQFFGPGTRLTVL.

This chain joins TRBV30 and TRBJ1-1; D is unresolved. Germline V CDR1 and CDR2: GTSNPN, SVGIG (reference sequence). The length of the CDR3 is 11 residues. Trimming took off 5 bases at V and 8 bases at J, with 12 bases between the two ends. Here the CDR3 DNA reads TGTGCCTGGGAGGGCCGGGGAGAAGCTTTCTTT. Translating it yields CAWEGRGEAFF.

This chain uses TRBV28 with TRBJ1-6; 8 positions agree with TRBD1. Germline loops: CDR1 MDHEN, CDR2 SYDVKM. The ends lost 9 bases at V and 7 bases at J; junction bases unmatched: 14. CDR3 length: 16 amino acids. The CDR3: CAREQGARVGNSPLHF. Written as DNA, the CDR3 is TGTGCCAGGGAGCAGGGGGCGCGGGTTGGCAATTCACCCCTCCACTTT.

This clone has a single count. The J gene is TRBJ2-7, the V gene TRBV5-1; D gene uncertain. CDR3 length: 13 amino acids. Germline CDR1 is SGHRS and CDR2 is YFSETQ. V was cut by 6 bases and J by 1 base, with 11 bases left in between. DNA for the CDR3: TGCGCCAGCACTGACTTGCGATCCTACGAGCAGTACTTC. Residues: CASTDLRSYEQYF.

The chain is built from TRBV24-1 and TRBJ2-3; TRBD1 aligns across 7 bases. There are 16 residues in the CDR3. The V segment lost 0 bases and the J segment 5 bases; nucleotides outside the gene matches: 7. CDR1 and CDR2 from the germline V gene are KGHDR and SFDVKD. CDR3 residues: CATSDLRAGGRDTQYF. The CDR3 DNA reads as TGTGCCACCAGTGATTTGCGTGCAGGGGGTAGAGATACGCAGTATTTT.